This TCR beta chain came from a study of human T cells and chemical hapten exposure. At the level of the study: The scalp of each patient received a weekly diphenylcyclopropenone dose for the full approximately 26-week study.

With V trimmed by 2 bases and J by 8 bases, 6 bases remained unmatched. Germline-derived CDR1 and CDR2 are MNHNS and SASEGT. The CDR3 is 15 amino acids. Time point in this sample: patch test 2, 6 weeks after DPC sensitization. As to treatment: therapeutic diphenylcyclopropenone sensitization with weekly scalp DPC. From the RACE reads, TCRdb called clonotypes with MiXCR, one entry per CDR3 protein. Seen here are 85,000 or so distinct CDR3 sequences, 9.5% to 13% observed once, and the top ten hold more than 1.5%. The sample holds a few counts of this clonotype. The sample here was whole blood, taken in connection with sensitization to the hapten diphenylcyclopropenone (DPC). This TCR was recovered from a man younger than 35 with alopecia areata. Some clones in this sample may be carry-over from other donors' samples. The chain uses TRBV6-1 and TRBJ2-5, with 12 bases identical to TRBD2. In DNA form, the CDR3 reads TGTGCCAGCAGTGAATGGACTAGCGGGGACCCCACCCAGTACTTC. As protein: CASSEWTSGDPTQYF.